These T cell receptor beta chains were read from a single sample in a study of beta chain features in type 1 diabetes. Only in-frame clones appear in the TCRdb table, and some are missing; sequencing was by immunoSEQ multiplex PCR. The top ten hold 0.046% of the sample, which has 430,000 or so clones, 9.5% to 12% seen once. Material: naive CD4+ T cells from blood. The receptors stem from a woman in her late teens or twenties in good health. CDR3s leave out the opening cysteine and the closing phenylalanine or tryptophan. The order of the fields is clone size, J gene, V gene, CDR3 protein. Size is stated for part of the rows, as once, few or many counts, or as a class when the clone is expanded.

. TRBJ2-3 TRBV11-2 ASSSIPGPTSGTQY
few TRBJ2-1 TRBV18 ASSPPAYNEQF
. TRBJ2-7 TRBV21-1 ASSTPGQAVGNEQY
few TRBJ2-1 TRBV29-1 SGGTGNEQF
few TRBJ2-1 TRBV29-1 SVEDRRSSYNEQF
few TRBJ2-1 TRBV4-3 ASSDRGTGLNEQF
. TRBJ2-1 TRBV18 ASLPGGSYNEQF
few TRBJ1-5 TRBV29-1 SALDRAGEPQH
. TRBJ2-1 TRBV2 ASRDNRISNNEQF
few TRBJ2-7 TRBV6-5 ASPYEQY
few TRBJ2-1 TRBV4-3 ASSQLTGVPYNEQF
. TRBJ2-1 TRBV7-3 ASSLTPTGAYNEQF
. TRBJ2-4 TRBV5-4 ASSAYLKNIQY
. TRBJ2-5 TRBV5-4 ASSTGPQETQY
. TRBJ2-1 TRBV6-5 ASSPRVGRTNEQF